Reported below is one T cell receptor beta chain. Its antigen is as yet unknown. This record comes from a study of T cell responses to AZD1222 COVID-19 vaccine. CDR3 length: 15 amino acids. Germline assignment: CDR1 SGHTA and CDR2 FQGNSA. The V gene lost 4 bases and the J gene lost 7 bases, with 17 bases spanning the gap. The method was immunoSEQ multiplex PCR; TCRdb's version includes in-frame clones alone and lacks a portion of them. The sample gives roughly 150,000 clones, 85% to 90% of which show up once; 3.1% is in the top ten. Study-wide points: Samples come after the peak T cell response, not at day 14. Vaccine-related CD4 TCRs covered spike, predominating at 160-218 and 743-854.

The receptor's source is an adult who received the AZD1222 COVID-19 vaccine. Source: peripheral blood, taken 28 days after the second AZD1222 dose. J is TRBJ1-5 and V is TRBV7-2; possibly TRBD1 for D (6 bases). This CDR3 is CASSSKWGAWQPQHF. In nucleotides, the CDR3 is TGTGCCAGCAGCTCGAAGTGGGGGGCTTGGCAGCCCCAGCATTTT. The whole variable domain, remainder taken from reference TRBV7-2 and TRBJ1-5, is GAGVSQSPSNKVTEKGKDVELRCDPISGHTALYWYRQSLGQGLEFLIYFQGNSAPDKSGLPSDRFSAERTGGSVSTLTIQRTQQEDSAVYLCASSSKWGAWQPQHFGDGTRLSIL.